This TCR beta chain appears in the sequencing data of a study of cytomegalovirus exposure and HLA in healthy donors. Study-level points and caveats: As confirmed in vitro, a few CMV-associated chains were specific for CMV antigens.

Germline-derived CDR1 and CDR2 are SNHLY and FYNNEI. This CDR3 is built from 21 residues. Unmatched junction bases numbered 20, after V lost 4 bases and J lost 3 bases. Data came from immunoSEQ multiplex PCR; TCRdb stores just in-frame clones and leaves some out. The repertoire has approximately 120,000 clones, 85% to 90% of them found once; the top ten carry less than 2.5%. Turning to this clone: Its antigen is not known.

The clonotype originates from a young woman in good health and CMV-seronegative. The specimen was PBMCs. The J gene is TRBJ2-1, the V gene TRBV2; 11 bases match TRBD2. As DNA, the CDR3 is TGTGCCAGCAGTGGACAGACAGGACTAGCGGGTTGGGCCCTATACTACAATGAGCAGTTCTTC. Protein product: CASSGQTGLAGWALYYNEQFF.